This TCR beta chain was recorded in a study of T cell responses to AZD1222 COVID-19 vaccine. Measured with immunoSEQ multiplex PCR; TCRdb has only the in-frame clones, and not every one. The sample shows 90,000 to 120,000 clones, approximately 86% of them seen only once. In the case of this clone: Its specificity is not known.

Findings of the study overall: At baseline, just five or six AZD1222 recipients tested seropositive. The sample set comprised mostly white British donors with more females, and clonal diversity was possibly underestimated.

The CDR3 extends over 14 amino acids. Per germline, CDR1 LNHDA and CDR2 SQIVND (reference sequence). V trimming: 4 bases; J trimming: 6 bases; junction bases outside the gene matches: 6. The receptor was isolated from an adult who received the MenACWY meningococcal vaccine as a control. The J gene is TRBJ2-1, the V gene TRBV19, with TRBD1 matching 7 bases. The sequences come from peripheral blood, collected 28 days after the second dose of the MenACWY control vaccine. CDR3 DNA sequence: TGTGCCAGTAGTAAGACAGGGTCTATCAATGAGCAGTTCTTC. Encoded protein: CASSKTGSINEQFF.